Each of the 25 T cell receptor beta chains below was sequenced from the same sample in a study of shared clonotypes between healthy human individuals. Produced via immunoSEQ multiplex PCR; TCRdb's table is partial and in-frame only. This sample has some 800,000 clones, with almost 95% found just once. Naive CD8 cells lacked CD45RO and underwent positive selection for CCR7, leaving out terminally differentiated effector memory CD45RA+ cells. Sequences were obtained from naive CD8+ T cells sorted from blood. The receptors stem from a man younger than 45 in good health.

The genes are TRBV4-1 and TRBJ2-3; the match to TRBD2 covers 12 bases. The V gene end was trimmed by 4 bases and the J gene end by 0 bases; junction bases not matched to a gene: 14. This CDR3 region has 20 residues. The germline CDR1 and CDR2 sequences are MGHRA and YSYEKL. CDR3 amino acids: CASSRLAGGPSQTSTDTQYF. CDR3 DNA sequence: TGCGCCAGCAGCCGGCTAGCGGGAGGGCCGTCACAAACTAGCACAGATACGCAGTATTTT.

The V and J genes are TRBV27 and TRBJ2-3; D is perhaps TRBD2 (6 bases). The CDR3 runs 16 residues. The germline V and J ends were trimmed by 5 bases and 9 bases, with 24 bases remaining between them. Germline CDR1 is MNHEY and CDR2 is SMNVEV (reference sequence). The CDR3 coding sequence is TGTGCCAGCAGTCAATTATGGGGGACTGATACGAGGACGCAGTATTTT. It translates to CASSQLWGTDTRTQYF.

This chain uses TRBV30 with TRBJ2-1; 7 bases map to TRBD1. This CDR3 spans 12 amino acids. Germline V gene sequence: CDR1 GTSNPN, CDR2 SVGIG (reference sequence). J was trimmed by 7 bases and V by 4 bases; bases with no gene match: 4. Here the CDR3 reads CAWNRGENEQFF. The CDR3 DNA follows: TGTGCCTGGAACAGGGGTGAGAATGAGCAGTTCTTC.

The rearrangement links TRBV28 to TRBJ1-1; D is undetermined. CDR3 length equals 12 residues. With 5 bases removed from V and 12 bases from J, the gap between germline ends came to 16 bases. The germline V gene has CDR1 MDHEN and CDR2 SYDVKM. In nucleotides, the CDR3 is TGTGCCAGCAGTCCTGGACTCGTTCTAACTTTCTTT. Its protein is CASSPGLVLTFF. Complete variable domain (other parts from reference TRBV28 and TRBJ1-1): DVKVTQSSRYLVKRTGEKVFLECVQDMDHENMFWYRQDPGLGLRLIYFSYDVKMKEKGDIPEGYSVSREKKERFSLILESASTNQTSMYLCASSPGLVLTFFGQGTRLTVV.

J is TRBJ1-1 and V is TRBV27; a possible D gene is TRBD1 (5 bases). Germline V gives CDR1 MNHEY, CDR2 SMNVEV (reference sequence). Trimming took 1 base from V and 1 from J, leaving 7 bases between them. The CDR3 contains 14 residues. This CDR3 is CASSLWGGNTEAFF. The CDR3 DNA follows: TGTGCCAGCAGTTTATGGGGGGGGAACACTGAAGCTTTCTTT.

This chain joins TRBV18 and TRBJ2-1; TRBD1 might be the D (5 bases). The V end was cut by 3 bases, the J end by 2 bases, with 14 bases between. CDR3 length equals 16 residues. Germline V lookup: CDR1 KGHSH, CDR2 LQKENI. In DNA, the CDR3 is TGTGCCAGCTCACCTGACGGTGTGACAGCCTACAATGAGCAGTTCTTC. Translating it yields CASSPDGVTAYNEQFF.

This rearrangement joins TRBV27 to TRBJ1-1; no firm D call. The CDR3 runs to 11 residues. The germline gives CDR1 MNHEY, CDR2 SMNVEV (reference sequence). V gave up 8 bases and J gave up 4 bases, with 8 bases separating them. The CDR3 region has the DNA TGTGCCAGCGGGGAGGCCACTGAAGCTTTCTTT. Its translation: CASGEATEAFF.

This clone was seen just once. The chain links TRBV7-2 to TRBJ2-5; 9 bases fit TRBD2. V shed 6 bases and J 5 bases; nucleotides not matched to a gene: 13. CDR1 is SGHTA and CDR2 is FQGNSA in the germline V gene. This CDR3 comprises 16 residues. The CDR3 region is CASRGKTSGAGETQYF. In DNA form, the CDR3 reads TGTGCCAGCAGAGGGAAGACTAGCGGAGCAGGGGAGACCCAGTACTTC.

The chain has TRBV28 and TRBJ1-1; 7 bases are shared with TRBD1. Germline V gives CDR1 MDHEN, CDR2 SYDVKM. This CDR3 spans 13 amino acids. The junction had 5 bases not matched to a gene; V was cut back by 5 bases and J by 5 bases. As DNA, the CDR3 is TGTGCCAGCAGTAACAGGGGTGAGACTGAAGCTTTCTTT. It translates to CASSNRGETEAFF.

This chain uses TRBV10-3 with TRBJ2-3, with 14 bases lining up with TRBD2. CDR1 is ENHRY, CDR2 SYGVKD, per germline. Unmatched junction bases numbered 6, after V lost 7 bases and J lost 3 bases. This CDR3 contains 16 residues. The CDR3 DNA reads TGTGCCATCACCGAAGGACTAGCGGGAGGAACAGATACGCAGTATTTT. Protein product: CAITEGLAGGTDTQYF.

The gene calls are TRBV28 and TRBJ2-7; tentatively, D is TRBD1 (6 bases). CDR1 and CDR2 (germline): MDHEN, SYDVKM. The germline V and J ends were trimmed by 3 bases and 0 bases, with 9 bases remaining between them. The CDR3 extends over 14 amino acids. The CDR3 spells CASSFADSSYEQYF. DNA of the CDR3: TGTGCCAGCAGTTTTGCGGACAGCTCCTACGAGCAGTACTTC.

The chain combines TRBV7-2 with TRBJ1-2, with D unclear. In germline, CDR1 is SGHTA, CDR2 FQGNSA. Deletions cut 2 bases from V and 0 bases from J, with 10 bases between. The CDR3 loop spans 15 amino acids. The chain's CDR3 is CASSLLRRTNYGYTF. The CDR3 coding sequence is TGTGCCAGCAGCTTACTCAGGAGAACTAACTATGGCTACACCTTC.

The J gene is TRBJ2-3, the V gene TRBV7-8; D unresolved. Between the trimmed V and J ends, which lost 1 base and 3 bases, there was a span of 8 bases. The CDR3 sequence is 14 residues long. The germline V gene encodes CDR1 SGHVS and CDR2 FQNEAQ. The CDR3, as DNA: TGTGCCAGCAGCTTAGAGATAGATACAGATACGCAGTATTTT. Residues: CASSLEIDTDTQYF.

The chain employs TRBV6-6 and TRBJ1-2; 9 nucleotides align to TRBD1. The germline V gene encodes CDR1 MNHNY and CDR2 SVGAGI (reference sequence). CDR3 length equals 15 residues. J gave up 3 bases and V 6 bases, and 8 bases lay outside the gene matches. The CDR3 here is CASSLGQGHDYGYTF. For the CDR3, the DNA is TGTGCCAGCAGCCTAGGACAGGGGCATGACTATGGCTACACCTTC.

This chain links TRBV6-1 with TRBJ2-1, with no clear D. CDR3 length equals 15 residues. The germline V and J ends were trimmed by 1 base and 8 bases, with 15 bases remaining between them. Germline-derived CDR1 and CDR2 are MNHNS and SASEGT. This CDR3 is CASSEDRIAGYEQFF. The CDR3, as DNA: TGTGCCAGCAGTGAAGATAGGATAGCCGGATATGAGCAGTTCTTC.

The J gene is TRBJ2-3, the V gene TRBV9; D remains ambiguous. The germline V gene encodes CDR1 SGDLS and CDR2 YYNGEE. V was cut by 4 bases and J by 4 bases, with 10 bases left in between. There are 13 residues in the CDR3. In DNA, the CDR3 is TGTGCCAGCAGCAGAGGTGGTTCAGATACGCAGTATTTT. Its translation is CASSRGGSDTQYF. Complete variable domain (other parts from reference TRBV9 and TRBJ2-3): DSGVTQTPKHLITATGQRVTLRCSPRSGDLSVYWYQQSLDQGLQFLIQYYNGEERAKGNILERFSAQQFPDLHSELNLSSLELGDSALYFCASSRGGSDTQYFGPGTRLTVL.

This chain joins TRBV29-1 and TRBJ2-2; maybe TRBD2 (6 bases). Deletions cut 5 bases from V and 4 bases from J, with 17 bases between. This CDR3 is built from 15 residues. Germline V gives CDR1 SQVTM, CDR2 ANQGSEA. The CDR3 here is CSVLLSLGSTGELFF. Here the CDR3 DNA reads TGCAGCGTTTTGTTAAGCCTCGGGAGCACCGGGGAGCTGTTTTTT.

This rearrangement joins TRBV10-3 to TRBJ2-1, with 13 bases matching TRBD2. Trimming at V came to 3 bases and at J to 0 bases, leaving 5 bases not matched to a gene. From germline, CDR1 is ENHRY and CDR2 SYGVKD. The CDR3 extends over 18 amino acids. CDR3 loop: CAISDSGTSGDSYNEQFF. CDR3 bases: TGTGCCATCAGTGATTCGGGGACTAGCGGGGACTCCTACAATGAGCAGTTCTTC.

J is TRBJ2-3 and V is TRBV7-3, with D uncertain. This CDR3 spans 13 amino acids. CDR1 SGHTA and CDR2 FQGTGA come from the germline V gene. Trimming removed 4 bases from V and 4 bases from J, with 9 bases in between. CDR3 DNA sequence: TGTGCCAGCAGCTCCTTCCAGGCAGATACGCAGTATTTT. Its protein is CASSSFQADTQYF.

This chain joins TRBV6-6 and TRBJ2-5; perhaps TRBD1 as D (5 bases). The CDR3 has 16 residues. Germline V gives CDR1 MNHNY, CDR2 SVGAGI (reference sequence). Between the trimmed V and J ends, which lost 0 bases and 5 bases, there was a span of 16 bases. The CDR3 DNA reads TGTGCCAGCAGTTACTCGCTGGGAAAGGGGTGGGAGACCCAGTACTTC. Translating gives CASSYSLGKGWETQYF.

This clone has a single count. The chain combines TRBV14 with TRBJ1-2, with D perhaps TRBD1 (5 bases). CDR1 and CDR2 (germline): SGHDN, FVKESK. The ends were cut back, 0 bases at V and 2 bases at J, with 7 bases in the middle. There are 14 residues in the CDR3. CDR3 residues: CASSQEQANYGYTF. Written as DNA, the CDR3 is TGTGCCAGCAGCCAAGAACAGGCCAACTATGGCTACACCTTC.

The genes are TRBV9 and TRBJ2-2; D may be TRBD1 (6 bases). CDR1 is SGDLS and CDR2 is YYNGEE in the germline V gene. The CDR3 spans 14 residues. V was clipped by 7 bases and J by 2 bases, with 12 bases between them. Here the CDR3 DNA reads TGTGCCAGCTCCAGGGGAGAAAACACCGGGGAGCTGTTTTTT. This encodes CASSRGENTGELFF.

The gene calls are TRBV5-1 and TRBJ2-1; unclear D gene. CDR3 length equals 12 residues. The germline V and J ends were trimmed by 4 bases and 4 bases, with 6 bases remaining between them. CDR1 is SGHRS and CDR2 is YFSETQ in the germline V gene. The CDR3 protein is CASSPLYNEQFF. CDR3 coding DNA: TGCGCCAGCAGCCCCCTATACAATGAGCAGTTCTTC.

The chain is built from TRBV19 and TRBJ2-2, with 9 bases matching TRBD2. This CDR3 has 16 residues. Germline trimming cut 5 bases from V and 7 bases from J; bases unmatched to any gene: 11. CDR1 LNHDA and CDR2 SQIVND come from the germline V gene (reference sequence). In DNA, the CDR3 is TGTGCCAGTAGTCCTCGGAGAGCGGGAGGTGGCGGGGAGCTGTTTTTT. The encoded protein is CASSPRRAGGGGELFF.

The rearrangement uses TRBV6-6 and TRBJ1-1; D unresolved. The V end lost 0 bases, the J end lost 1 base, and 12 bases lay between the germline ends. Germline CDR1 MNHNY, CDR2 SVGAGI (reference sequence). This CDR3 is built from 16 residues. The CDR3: CASSYSRAEANTEAFF. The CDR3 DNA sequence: TGTGCCAGCAGTTACTCGAGGGCAGAGGCGAACACTGAAGCTTTCTTT.